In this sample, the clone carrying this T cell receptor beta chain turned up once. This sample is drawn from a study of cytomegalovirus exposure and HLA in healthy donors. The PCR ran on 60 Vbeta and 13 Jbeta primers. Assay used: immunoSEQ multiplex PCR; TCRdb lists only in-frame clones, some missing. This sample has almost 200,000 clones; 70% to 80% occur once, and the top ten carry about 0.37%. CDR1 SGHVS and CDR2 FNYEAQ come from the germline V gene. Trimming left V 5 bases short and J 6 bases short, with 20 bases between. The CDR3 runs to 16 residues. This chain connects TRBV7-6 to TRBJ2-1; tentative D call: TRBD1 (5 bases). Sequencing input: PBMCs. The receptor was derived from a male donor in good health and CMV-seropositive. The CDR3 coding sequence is TGTGCCAGCAGCCTAGACCTTACCCTTAGGGGCAATGAGCAGTTCTTC. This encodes CASSLDLTLRGNEQFF. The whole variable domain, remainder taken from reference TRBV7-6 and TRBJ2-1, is GAGVSQSPRYKVTKRGQDVALRCDPISGHVSLYWYRQALGQGPEFLTYFNYEAQQDKSGLPNDRFSAERPEGSISTLTIQRTEQRDSAMYRCASSLDLTLRGNEQFFGPGTRLTVL.